This note documents a single T cell receptor (beta chain) sequence. No antigen is known for it. This entry belongs to a study of monozygotic twins with inflammatory bowel disease. Nested amplification of TCRalpha and TCRbeta cDNA involved two PCRs of approximately 16 and 10 cycles. TCRdb processed the 5' RACE reads again and assigns one entry to each CDR3 protein, with no DNA. The table lists fewer than 450,000 distinct CDR3 sequences. Findings and caveats of the study: No separation of different T cell subtypes was possible. On the inverse Simpson index, IBD patients scored lower for TCRbeta diversity than healthy co-twins.

Per donor, approximately 2.6 ml of blood was collected and frozen. Germline V lookup: CDR1 MGHRA, CDR2 YSYEKL. The CDR3 consists of 13 residues. Sequencing input: blood. This chain links TRBV4-1 with TRBJ1-3. This sequence was found in a human donor with ulcerative colitis or Crohn's disease, or a healthy co-twin of an affected twin (not recorded which). The CDR3 protein is CASSQDYGNTIYF.